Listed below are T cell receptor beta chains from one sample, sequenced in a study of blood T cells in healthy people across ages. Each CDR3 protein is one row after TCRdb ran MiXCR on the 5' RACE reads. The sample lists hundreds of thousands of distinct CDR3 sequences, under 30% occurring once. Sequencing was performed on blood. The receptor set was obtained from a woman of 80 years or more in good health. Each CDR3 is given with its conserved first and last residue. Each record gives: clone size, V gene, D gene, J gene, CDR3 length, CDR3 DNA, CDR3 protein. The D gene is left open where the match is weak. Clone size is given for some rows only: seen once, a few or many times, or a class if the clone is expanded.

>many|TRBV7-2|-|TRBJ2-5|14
TGTGCCAGCAGCTTCCTACTAGAATTGGAGACCCAGTACTTC
CASSFLLELETQYF
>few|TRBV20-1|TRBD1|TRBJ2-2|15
TGCAGTGCTCAACAGGGGGCGTCCGTGGCCGGGGAGCTGTTTTTT
CSAQQGASVAGELFF
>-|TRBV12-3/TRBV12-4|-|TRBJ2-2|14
TGTGCCAGCAGCCCCTTTGACGGGGCCGGGGAGCTGTTTTTT
CASSPFDGAGELFF
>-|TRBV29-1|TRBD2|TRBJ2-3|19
TGCAGCGTTGAAAGGGGAGGAGGGACTAGCGCCTCAAGCACAGATACGCAGTATTTT
CSVERGGGTSASSTDTQYF
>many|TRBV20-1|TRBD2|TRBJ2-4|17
TGCAGTGCTAGTCTACCCAGCGGGGTGCTAGCCAAAAACATTCAGTACTTC
CSASLPSGVLAKNIQYF
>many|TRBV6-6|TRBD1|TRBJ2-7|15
TGTGCCAGCAGGGCGGGACAGGGGGTCTCATACGAGCAGTACTTC
CASRAGQGVSYEQYF
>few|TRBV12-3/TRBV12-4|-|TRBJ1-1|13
TGTGCCAGCAGTTTTTCTAGGTGGCAGGAAGCTTTCTTT
CASSFSRWQEAFF
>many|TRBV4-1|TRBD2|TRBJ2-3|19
TGCGCCAGCAGCCAAGATAGCCCACAGCAGCGGGGGGGCAGGTTTGCGCAGTATTTT
CASSQDSPQQRGGRFAQYF
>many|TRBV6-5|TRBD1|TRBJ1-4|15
TGTGCCAGCAGACGGGACAGCGCAACTAATGAAAAACTGTTTTTT
CASRRDSATNEKLFF
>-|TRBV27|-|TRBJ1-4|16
TGTGCCAGCCGACCGGCAGGGGCTCAGGCTAATGAAAAACTGTTTTTT
CASRPAGAQANEKLFF
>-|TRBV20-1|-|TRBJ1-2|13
TGCAGTGCTAGAGATAACACTTACTATGGCTACACCTTC
CSARDNTYYGYTF
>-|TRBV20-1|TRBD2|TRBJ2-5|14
TGCAGTGCTAGGCGGGCGGGGGGGCAAGAGACCCAGTACTTC
CSARRAGGQETQYF
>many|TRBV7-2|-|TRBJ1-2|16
TGTGCCAGCAGCTTAGATTTCAGGACGGTCGGCTATGGCTACACCTTC
CASSLDFRTVGYGYTF
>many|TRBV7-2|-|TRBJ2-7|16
TGTGCCAGCAGCTTAGCGGCAGGGTCACCCTCCTACGAGCAGTACTTC
CASSLAAGSPSYEQYF
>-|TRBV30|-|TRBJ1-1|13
TGTGCCTGGAGCCGCTCCCTATACACTGAAGCTTTCTTT
CAWSRSLYTEAFF
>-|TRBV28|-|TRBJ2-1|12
TGTGCCAGCAGAACGCCGGGACTTGAGCAGTTCTTC
CASRTPGLEQFF
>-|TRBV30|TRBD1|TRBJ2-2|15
TGTGCCTGGAGTGTACTGGACAGGGATTTCGGGGAGCTGTTTTTT
CAWSVLDRDFGELFF
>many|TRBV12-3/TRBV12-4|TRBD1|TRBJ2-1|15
TGTGCCAGCAGTCTAGACAGGGGTGCATACAATGAGCAGTTCTTC
CASSLDRGAYNEQFF
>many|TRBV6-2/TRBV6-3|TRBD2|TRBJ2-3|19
TGTGCCAGCAGTAAACGGTGGGGACTAGCGGGGACCGACACAGATACGCAGTATTTT
CASSKRWGLAGTDTDTQYF
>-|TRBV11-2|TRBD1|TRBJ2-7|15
TGTGCCAGCAGCTTAGCCCGGGACAGTTACTACGAGCAGTACTTC
CASSLARDSYYEQYF
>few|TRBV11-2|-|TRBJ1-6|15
TGTGCCAGCAGCTTCAGAACTTCGTCGAGTTCACCCCTCCACTTT
CASSFRTSSSSPLHF
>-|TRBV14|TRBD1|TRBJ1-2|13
TGTGCCAGCAGTCTAGACAGGGCCCGTAGCTACACCTTC
CASSLDRARSYTF
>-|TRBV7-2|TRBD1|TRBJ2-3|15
TGTGCCAGCAGCCTTACAGGGGTTAACACAGATACGCAGTATTTT
CASSLTGVNTDTQYF
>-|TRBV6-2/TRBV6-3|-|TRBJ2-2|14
TGTGCCAGCAGGCTCGGACGGATTACCGGGGAGCTGTTTTTT
CASRLGRITGELFF
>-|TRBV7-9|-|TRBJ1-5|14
TGTGCCAGCAGCCCGGAGAACGCAAATCAGCCCCAGCATTTT
CASSPENANQPQHF
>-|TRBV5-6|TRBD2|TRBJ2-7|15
TGTGCCAGCAGCTTGGGACTAGCGGGAGATCCCGAGCAGTACTTC
CASSLGLAGDPEQYF
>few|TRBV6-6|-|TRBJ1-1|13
TGTGCCAGCAGGGGGGACGAGGGACTTGGAACTTTCTTT
CASRGDEGLGTFF
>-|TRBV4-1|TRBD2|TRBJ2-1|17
TGCGCCAGCAGCCAAGATCGAAGTAGCGGGCTATACAATGAGCAGTTCTTC
CASSQDRSSGLYNEQFF
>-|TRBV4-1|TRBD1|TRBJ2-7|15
TGCGCCAGCAGCCACGCCGGGACAGGGGTTTACGAGCAGTACTTC
CASSHAGTGVYEQYF
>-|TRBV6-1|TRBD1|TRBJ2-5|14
TGTGCCAGCAGGGCCCCGGGACAGGGGGAGACCCAGTACTTC
CASRAPGQGETQYF
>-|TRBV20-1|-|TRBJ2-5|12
TGCAGTGCGTTCGGGAGTCGAGAGACCCAGTACTTC
CSAFGSRETQYF
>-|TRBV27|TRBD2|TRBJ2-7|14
TGTGCCAGCAGTTCGGGACTACACTACAATGAGCAGTACTTC
CASSSGLHYNEQYF
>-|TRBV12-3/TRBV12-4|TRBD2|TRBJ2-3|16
TGTGCCAGCAGTTTCCTAGCGGGGGTCCACGCAGATACGCAGTATTTT
CASSFLAGVHADTQYF
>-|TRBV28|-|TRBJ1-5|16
TGTGCCAGCAGTTCCACCGCTCGCCGGGTCAATCAGCCCCAGCATTTT
CASSSTARRVNQPQHF
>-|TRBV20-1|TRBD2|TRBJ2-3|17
TGCAGTGCTAGAGATCGGAGCGGGGGGGCTAGCACAGATACGCAGTATTTT
CSARDRSGGASTDTQYF
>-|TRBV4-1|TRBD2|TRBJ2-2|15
TGCGCCAGCAGCGGGCGGGGGGCCGACACCGGGGAGCTGTTTTTT
CASSGRGADTGELFF